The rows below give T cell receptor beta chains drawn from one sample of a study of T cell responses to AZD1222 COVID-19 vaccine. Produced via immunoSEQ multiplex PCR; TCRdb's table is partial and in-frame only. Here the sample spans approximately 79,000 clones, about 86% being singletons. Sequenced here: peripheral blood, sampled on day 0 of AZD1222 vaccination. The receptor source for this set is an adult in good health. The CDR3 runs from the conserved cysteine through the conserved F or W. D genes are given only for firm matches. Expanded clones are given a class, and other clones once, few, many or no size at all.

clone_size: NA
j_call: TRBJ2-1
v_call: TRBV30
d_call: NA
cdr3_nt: TGTGCCTCCCCGAGGCGGGACCGCCTGGGGGATGAGCAGTTCTTC
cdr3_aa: CASPRRDRLGDEQFF

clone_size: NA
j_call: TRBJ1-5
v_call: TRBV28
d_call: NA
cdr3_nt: TGTGCCAGCAGTTTAGGGGGTAGCAATCAGCCCCAGCATTTT
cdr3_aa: CASSLGGSNQPQHF

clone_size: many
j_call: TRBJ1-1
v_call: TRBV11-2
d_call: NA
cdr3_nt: TGTGCCAGCAGTGGGCCCGTAACTGAAGCTTTCTTT
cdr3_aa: CASSGPVTEAFF

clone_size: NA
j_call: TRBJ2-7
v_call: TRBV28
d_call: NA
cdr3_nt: TGTGCCAGCAGTTTGTCGCAGGTTGTGTCTAGCGAGCAGTACTTC
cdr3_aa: CASSLSQVVSSEQYF

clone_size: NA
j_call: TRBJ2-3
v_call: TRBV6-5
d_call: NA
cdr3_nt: TGTGCCAGCAGTCAGCCAACGAGTACGCAGTATTTT
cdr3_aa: CASSQPTSTQYF

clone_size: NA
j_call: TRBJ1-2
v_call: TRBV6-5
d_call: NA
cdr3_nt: TGTGCCAGCGCGGATCCTACCTATGGCTACACCTTC
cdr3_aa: CASADPTYGYTF

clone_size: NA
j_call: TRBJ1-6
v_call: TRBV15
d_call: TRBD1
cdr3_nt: TGTGCCACCAGCAGGGTACAGGGGCTGAATTCACCCCTCCACTTT
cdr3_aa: CATSRVQGLNSPLHF

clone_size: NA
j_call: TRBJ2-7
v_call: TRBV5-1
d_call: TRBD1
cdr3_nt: TGCGCCAGCAGCTTCACGACAGGGGGCTACGAGCAGTACTTC
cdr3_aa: CASSFTTGGYEQYF

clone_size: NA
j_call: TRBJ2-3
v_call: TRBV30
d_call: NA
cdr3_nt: TGTGCCTGGAGTGCGGCGCTAGCCCGAGTGGATACGCAGTATTTT
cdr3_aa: CAWSAALARVDTQYF

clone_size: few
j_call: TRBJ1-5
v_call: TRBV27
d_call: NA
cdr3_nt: TGTGCCAGCAGTTTATCCCCAGGGAATCAGCCCCAGCATTTT
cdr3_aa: CASSLSPGNQPQHF

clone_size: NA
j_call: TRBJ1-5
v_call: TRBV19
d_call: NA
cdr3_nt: TGTGCCAGTAGTCCCTCACACCATAGCAATCAGCCCCAGCATTTT
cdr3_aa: CASSPSHHSNQPQHF

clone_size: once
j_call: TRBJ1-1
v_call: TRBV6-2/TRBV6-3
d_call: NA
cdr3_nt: TGTGCCAGCAGCCCCCGCGGTGGACAGTCTGAAGCTTTCTTT
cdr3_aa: CASSPRGGQSEAFF

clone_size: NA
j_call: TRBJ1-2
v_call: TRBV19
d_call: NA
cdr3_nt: TGTGCCAGTAGTATTAGGGCTGGTGGCTACACCTTC
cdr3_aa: CASSIRAGGYTF

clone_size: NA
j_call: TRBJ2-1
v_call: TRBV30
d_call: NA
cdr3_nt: TGTGCCTGGAGTACCGGGACGGGCTACAATGAGCAGTTCTTC
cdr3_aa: CAWSTGTGYNEQFF

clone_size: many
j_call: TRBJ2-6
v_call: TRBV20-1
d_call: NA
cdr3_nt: TGCAGTGCTAGAGACGTGACCGTCCTGACTTTC
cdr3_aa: CSARDVTVLTF

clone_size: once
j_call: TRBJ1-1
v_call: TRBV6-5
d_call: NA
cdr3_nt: TGTGCCAGCAGTTACTCGGTGGAGGGTGAAGCTTTCTTT
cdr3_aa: CASSYSVEGEAFF

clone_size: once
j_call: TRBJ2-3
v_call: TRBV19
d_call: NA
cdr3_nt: TGTGCCAGTAGTACCACCGGGGTTCTTAGCACAGATACGCAGTATTTT
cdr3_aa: CASSTTGVLSTDTQYF

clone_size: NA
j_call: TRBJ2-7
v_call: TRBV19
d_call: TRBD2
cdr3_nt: TGTGCCAGTAGTATCGGTCTAGCGGGAGTCGTCTACGAGCAGTACTTC
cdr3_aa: CASSIGLAGVVYEQYF

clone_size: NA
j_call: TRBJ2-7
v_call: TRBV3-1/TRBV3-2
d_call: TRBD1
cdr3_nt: TGTGCCAGCAGCCTACGGGACAGGGGGCACGAGCAGTACTTC
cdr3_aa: CASSLRDRGHEQYF

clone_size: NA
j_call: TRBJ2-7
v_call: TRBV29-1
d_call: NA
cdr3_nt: TGCAGCGTTACTTCCGGAGCCTCCTACGAGCAGTACTTC
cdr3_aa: CSVTSGASYEQYF

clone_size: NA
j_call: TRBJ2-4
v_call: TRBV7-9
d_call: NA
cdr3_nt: TGTGCCAGCAGCTTACAGGGGGAGGTAAACATTCAGTACTTC
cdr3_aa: CASSLQGEVNIQYF

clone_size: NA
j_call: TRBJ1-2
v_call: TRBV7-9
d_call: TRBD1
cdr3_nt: TGTGCCAGCAGTCTACAGGGGAACTATGGCTACACCTTC
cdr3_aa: CASSLQGNYGYTF

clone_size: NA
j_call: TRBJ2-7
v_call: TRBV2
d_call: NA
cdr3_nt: TGTGCCAGACAGTATGGCTCCTCATCCTACGAGCAGTACTTC
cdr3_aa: CARQYGSSSYEQYF

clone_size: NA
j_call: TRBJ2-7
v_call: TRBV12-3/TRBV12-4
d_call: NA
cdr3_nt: TGTGCCAGCAGTTTGAGATATTCCGAGCAGTACTTC
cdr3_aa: CASSLRYSEQYF

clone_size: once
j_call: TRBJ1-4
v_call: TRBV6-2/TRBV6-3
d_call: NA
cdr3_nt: TGTGCCAGCAGTTTCGGGGAGCCCAGGGAAAAACTGTTTTTT
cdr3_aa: CASSFGEPREKLFF

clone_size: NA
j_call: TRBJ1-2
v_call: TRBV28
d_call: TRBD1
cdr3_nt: TGTGCCAGCGGAGAAGACAGGGTCTATGGCTACACCTTC
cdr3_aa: CASGEDRVYGYTF

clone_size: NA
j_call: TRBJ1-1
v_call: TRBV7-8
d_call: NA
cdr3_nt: TGTGCCAGCAGCCGACAGAACACTGAAGCTTTCTTT
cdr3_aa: CASSRQNTEAFF

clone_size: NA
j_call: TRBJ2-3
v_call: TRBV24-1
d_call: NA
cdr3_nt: TGTGCCACCAGCCTTGGACAGTCAGATACGCAGTATTTT
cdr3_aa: CATSLGQSDTQYF

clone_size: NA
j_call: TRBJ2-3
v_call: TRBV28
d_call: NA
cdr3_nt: TGTGCCATAGCCGAGGTAACCTTAGGGACAGATACGCAGTATTTT
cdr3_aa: CAIAEVTLGTDTQYF

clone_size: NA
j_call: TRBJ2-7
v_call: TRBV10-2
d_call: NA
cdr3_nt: TGCGCCAGCACCTCGGGAACCGGGACTCCCTACTACGAGCAGTACTTC
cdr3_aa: CASTSGTGTPYYEQYF

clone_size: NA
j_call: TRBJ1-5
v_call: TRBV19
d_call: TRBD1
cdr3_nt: TGTGCCAGTAGTATCGGGACAGGGATTCAGCCCCAGCATTTT
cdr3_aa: CASSIGTGIQPQHF